This T cell receptor (beta chain) was obtained from a study of shared clonotypes between healthy human individuals. Running of the assay took place at deep level. TCRdb keeps only in-frame clones here, not all; method: immunoSEQ multiplex PCR. Of 2 million to 2.5 million clones listed, more than 85% are singletons. Losses at the gene ends were 9 bases for V and 0 bases for J; bases not matched to a gene: 6. The CDR3 length is 15 residues. CDR1 is MNHEY, CDR2 SVGAGI, per germline. Input material: naive CD4+ T cells from PBMCs. Subset described: CD45RA+ positively selected. The chain is built from TRBV6-5 and TRBJ1-5; 9 nucleotides match TRBD1. The TCR sequence derives from a man between 18 and 35 years old in good health. Some clones in this sample may be carry-over from other donors' samples. CDR3 protein: CARPQGANSNQPQHF. In DNA form, the CDR3 reads TGTGCCAGGCCACAGGGGGCAAATAGCAATCAGCCCCAGCATTTT.